The entry below describes one T cell receptor beta chain. With V trimmed by 3 bases and J by 4 bases, 8 bases remained unmatched. The length of the CDR3 is 16 residues. Germline values: CDR1 KGHSH, CDR2 LQKENI. The data stem from a study of blood T cell repertoires in COVID-19. Study-wide background: Researchers got acute and convalescent COVID-19 samples from the United States, Italy and Spain. T cells, B-cell-depleted T cells, or PBMCs provided the cDNA or gDNA that served as material.

Per the authors' pipeline: Estimates of nucleated cell counts were drawn from the amplification of reference gene primers. Method: immunoSEQ multiplex PCR; TCRdb's copy keeps in-frame clones and lacks some. The V and J calls and clone size are taken from that table; D and trimming were inferred from the DNA. In the table there are about 58,000 clones, more than 60% of which are singletons. This TCR was sampled from a human donor in a cohort sampled during active COVID-19. The chain has TRBV18 and TRBJ2-7; 11 positions match TRBD1. Sequences were obtained from peripheral blood. DNA of the CDR3: TGTGCCAGCTCACCGCCCCCGGGACAGGGGGATTACGAGCAGTACTTC. Protein product: CASSPPPGQGDYEQYF.